The rows below give T cell receptor beta chains drawn from one sample of a study of T cell repertoires in cytomegalovirus infection. Each CDR3 protein gets one entry after TCRdb re-called the reads with MiXCR. Of approximately 250,000 distinct CDR3 sequences listed, approximately 9% are singletons. Specimen: PBMCs. Receptors were obtained from a human donor in good health (CMV status not recorded). Some clones in this sample may be carry-over from other donors' samples. The CDR3 runs from the conserved cysteine through the conserved F or W. A D gene is named only where the DNA matches it firmly. Only part of the rows carry a size: once, few, many, or a class if the clone is expanded.

j_gene: TRBJ2-1
v_gene: TRBV7-2
abundance: many
d_gene: TRBD2
CDR3aa: CASSYRAGDRDEQFF
CDR3nt: TGTGCCAGCAGCTACAGAGCGGGAGATCGCGATGAGCAGTTCTTC

j_gene: TRBJ1-3
v_gene: TRBV7-2
abundance: many
d_gene: NA
CDR3aa: CASSLGGSGNTIYF
CDR3nt: TGTGCCAGCAGCTTAGGGGGCTCTGGAAACACCATATATTTT

j_gene: TRBJ2-2
v_gene: TRBV7-2
abundance: many
d_gene: NA
CDR3aa: CASSSIGTGELFF
CDR3nt: TGTGCCAGCAGCTCGATAGGGACCGGGGAGCTGTTTTTT

j_gene: TRBJ1-6
v_gene: TRBV3-1
abundance: NA
d_gene: TRBD1
CDR3aa: CASSQIQGVSPLHF
CDR3nt: TGTGCCAGCAGCCAAATCCAGGGGGTTTCACCCCTCCACTTT

j_gene: TRBJ1-1
v_gene: TRBV10-3
abundance: many
d_gene: TRBD1
CDR3aa: CAIRGQSGNTEAFF
CDR3nt: TGTGCCATCAGGGGACAGTCCGGGAACACTGAAGCTTTCTTT

j_gene: TRBJ1-6
v_gene: TRBV19
abundance: many
d_gene: TRBD1
CDR3aa: CASRTGGMALHF
CDR3nt: TGTGCCAGTAGAACAGGGGGTATGGCCCTCCACTTT

j_gene: TRBJ2-3
v_gene: TRBV7-2
abundance: many
d_gene: NA
CDR3aa: CASSLLVSDTQYF
CDR3nt: TGTGCCAGCAGCTTACTCGTATCGGATACGCAGTATTTT

j_gene: TRBJ1-3
v_gene: TRBV12-3/TRBV12-4
abundance: NA
d_gene: NA
CDR3aa: CAIPGAPGNTIHF
CDR3nt: TGTGCCATCCCGGGAGCCCCTGGAAACACCATACATTTT

j_gene: TRBJ2-6
v_gene: TRBV14
abundance: many
d_gene: NA
CDR3aa: CASSPLQGSGANVLTF
CDR3nt: TGTGCCAGCAGCCCCCTACAGGGTTCTGGGGCCAACGTCCTGACTTTC

j_gene: TRBJ1-2
v_gene: TRBV2
abundance: few
d_gene: NA
CDR3aa: CASSRQDYGYTF
CDR3nt: TGTGCCAGCAGCAGACAGGACTATGGCTACACCTTC

j_gene: TRBJ1-1
v_gene: TRBV29-1
abundance: few
d_gene: NA
CDR3aa: CSGGLNTEAFF
CDR3nt: TGCAGCGGCGGGTTGAACACTGAAGCTTTCTTT

j_gene: TRBJ1-2
v_gene: TRBV29-1
abundance: few
d_gene: NA
CDR3aa: CSVEGGRGRGEGYTF
CDR3nt: TGCAGCGTTGAAGGAGGAAGGGGCCGGGGAGAGGGCTACACCTTC

j_gene: TRBJ2-6
v_gene: TRBV6-2/TRBV6-3
abundance: many
d_gene: TRBD2
CDR3aa: CASTRLAGGLRTNVLTF
CDR3nt: TGTGCCAGCACTCGACTAGCGGGAGGTCTCCGGACCAACGTCCTGACTTTC

j_gene: TRBJ1-2
v_gene: TRBV7-2
abundance: many
d_gene: NA
CDR3aa: CASSLDGGRQIYGYTF
CDR3nt: TGTGCCAGCAGCTTAGATGGGGGCAGACAGATCTATGGCTACACCTTC

j_gene: TRBJ2-3
v_gene: TRBV6-1
abundance: NA
d_gene: TRBD1
CDR3aa: CASSEALDRSTDTQYF
CDR3nt: TGTGCCAGCAGTGAAGCCTTGGACAGGTCCACAGATACGCAGTATTTT

j_gene: TRBJ2-2
v_gene: TRBV7-2
abundance: NA
d_gene: TRBD2
CDR3aa: CASSPRTSGFVNTGELFF
CDR3nt: TGTGCCAGCAGCCCGCGGACTAGCGGGTTTGTAAACACCGGGGAGCTGTTTTTT

j_gene: TRBJ2-7
v_gene: TRBV18
abundance: few
d_gene: TRBD2
CDR3aa: CASSPPSSGGAHEQYF
CDR3nt: TGTGCCAGCTCACCACCTTCCAGCGGGGGGGCCCACGAGCAGTACTTC

j_gene: TRBJ1-2
v_gene: TRBV2
abundance: many
d_gene: NA
CDR3aa: CASSEREGGRNGYTF
CDR3nt: TGTGCCAGCAGTGAGAGAGAGGGGGGACGGAATGGCTACACCTTC

j_gene: TRBJ2-3
v_gene: TRBV7-8
abundance: many
d_gene: NA
CDR3aa: CASSLGGVSTDTQYF
CDR3nt: TGTGCCAGCAGCTTAGGGGGCGTGAGCACAGATACGCAGTATTTT

j_gene: TRBJ1-5
v_gene: TRBV6-2/TRBV6-3
abundance: few
d_gene: TRBD1
CDR3aa: CASAGQVNQPQHF
CDR3nt: TGTGCCAGCGCGGGACAGGTAAATCAGCCCCAGCATTTT

j_gene: TRBJ1-5
v_gene: TRBV7-9
abundance: many
d_gene: TRBD1
CDR3aa: CASSLQGEDQPQHF
CDR3nt: TGTGCCAGCAGCTTACAGGGGGAGGATCAGCCCCAGCATTTT

j_gene: TRBJ2-3
v_gene: TRBV6-2/TRBV6-3
abundance: few
d_gene: TRBD2
CDR3aa: CASRPGGLPDTQYF
CDR3nt: TGTGCCAGCAGGCCGGGGGGACTTCCAGATACGCAGTATTTT

j_gene: TRBJ1-2
v_gene: TRBV10-3
abundance: few
d_gene: NA
CDR3aa: CAISEGTEPF
CDR3nt: TGTGCCATCAGTGAGGGGACCGAACCCTTC

j_gene: TRBJ1-2
v_gene: TRBV6-5
abundance: NA
d_gene: TRBD1
CDR3aa: CASSNDRGLGYGYTF
CDR3nt: TGTGCCAGCAGTAACGACAGGGGGCTTGGCTATGGCTACACCTTC

j_gene: TRBJ1-1
v_gene: TRBV29-1
abundance: few
d_gene: NA
CDR3aa: CSGRTVNTEAFF
CDR3nt: TGCAGCGGAAGGACGGTGAACACTGAAGCTTTCTTT

j_gene: TRBJ2-7
v_gene: TRBV4-2
abundance: NA
d_gene: TRBD1
CDR3aa: CASSQDRGLGEQYF
CDR3nt: TGTGCCAGCAGCCAAGACAGGGGGCTCGGCGAGCAGTACTTC

j_gene: TRBJ1-4
v_gene: TRBV7-2
abundance: many
d_gene: NA
CDR3aa: CASSPLRLKANEKLFF
CDR3nt: TGTGCCAGCAGCCCGCTCAGACTTAAAGCTAATGAAAAACTGTTTTTT

j_gene: TRBJ2-7
v_gene: TRBV7-2
abundance: many
d_gene: TRBD1
CDR3aa: CASSLDRGAPYEQYF
CDR3nt: TGTGCCAGCAGCTTAGACAGGGGGGCCCCCTACGAGCAGTACTTC

j_gene: TRBJ2-7
v_gene: TRBV28
abundance: few
d_gene: NA
CDR3aa: CASSISAYEQYF
CDR3nt: TGTGCCAGCAGTATCTCGGCCTACGAGCAGTACTTC

j_gene: TRBJ1-1
v_gene: TRBV29-1
abundance: many
d_gene: TRBD1
CDR3aa: CSVVDRGTNTEAFF
CDR3nt: TGCAGCGTTGTAGACAGGGGGACGAACACTGAAGCTTTCTTT

j_gene: TRBJ1-2
v_gene: TRBV10-3
abundance: NA
d_gene: NA
CDR3aa: CAISQEGTYGYTF
CDR3nt: TGTGCCATCAGCCAAGAAGGGACCTATGGCTACACCTTC

j_gene: TRBJ2-7
v_gene: TRBV7-2
abundance: many
d_gene: TRBD1
CDR3aa: CASSPRGGDPYEQYF
CDR3nt: TGTGCCAGCAGCCCTCGAGGGGGCGATCCATACGAGCAGTACTTC

j_gene: TRBJ2-1
v_gene: TRBV5-6
abundance: NA
d_gene: NA
CDR3aa: CASSLAAAGGYNEQFF
CDR3nt: TGTGCCAGCAGCTTGGCCGCCGCCGGGGGCTACAATGAGCAGTTCTTC

j_gene: TRBJ2-2
v_gene: TRBV29-1
abundance: few
d_gene: NA
CDR3aa: CSGGLGSNAGELFF
CDR3nt: TGCAGCGGGGGCCTGGGGTCCAACGCCGGGGAGCTGTTTTTT

j_gene: TRBJ2-6
v_gene: TRBV6-1
abundance: few
d_gene: TRBD1
CDR3aa: CASSEARGSSNVLTF
CDR3nt: TGTGCCAGCAGTGAAGCCAGGGGGAGTTCCAACGTCCTGACTTTC

j_gene: TRBJ2-5
v_gene: TRBV12-3/TRBV12-4
abundance: many
d_gene: NA
CDR3aa: CASSPRTVSPGTQYF
CDR3nt: TGTGCCAGCAGCCCACGGACAGTCAGTCCCGGGACCCAGTACTTC

j_gene: TRBJ2-7
v_gene: TRBV10-3
abundance: many
d_gene: TRBD2
CDR3aa: CAISGTSGSYEQYF
CDR3nt: TGTGCCATCAGTGGGACTAGCGGGAGCTACGAGCAGTACTTC

j_gene: TRBJ2-7
v_gene: TRBV5-6
abundance: NA
d_gene: TRBD1
CDR3aa: CASTVRDRAHEQYF
CDR3nt: TGTGCCAGCACCGTCCGGGACAGGGCCCACGAGCAGTACTTC

j_gene: TRBJ2-6
v_gene: TRBV7-2
abundance: many
d_gene: TRBD1
CDR3aa: CASSQTGGAGANVLTF
CDR3nt: TGTGCCAGCAGCCAAACAGGGGGCGCTGGGGCCAACGTCCTGACTTTC

j_gene: TRBJ1-2
v_gene: TRBV7-2
abundance: many
d_gene: NA
CDR3aa: CASAQSNYGYTF
CDR3nt: TGTGCCAGCGCACAGTCTAACTATGGCTACACCTTC

j_gene: TRBJ1-6
v_gene: TRBV7-9
abundance: NA
d_gene: NA
CDR3aa: CASSWPDLRSPLHF
CDR3nt: TGTGCCAGCAGCTGGCCGGACCTAAGATCACCCCTCCACTTT

j_gene: TRBJ2-3
v_gene: TRBV20-1
abundance: NA
d_gene: TRBD2
CDR3aa: CSARAGGTDTQYF
CDR3nt: TGCAGTGCTCGAGCGGGGGGCACAGATACGCAGTATTTT

j_gene: TRBJ2-1
v_gene: TRBV20-1
abundance: NA
d_gene: TRBD2
CDR3aa: CSAGLFSGGGSNEQFF
CDR3nt: TGCAGTGCTGGTCTATTCAGCGGGGGTGGGAGTAATGAGCAGTTCTTC

j_gene: TRBJ2-6
v_gene: TRBV7-8
abundance: many
d_gene: TRBD1
CDR3aa: CASSLVTGANSGANVLTF
CDR3nt: TGTGCCAGCAGCTTAGTAACAGGGGCCAACTCTGGGGCCAACGTCCTGACTTTC

j_gene: TRBJ2-7
v_gene: TRBV28
abundance: NA
d_gene: TRBD2
CDR3aa: CASQQRGPPYEQYF
CDR3nt: TGTGCCAGCCAACAGCGGGGCCCTCCCTACGAGCAGTACTTC

j_gene: TRBJ2-5
v_gene: TRBV12-3/TRBV12-4
abundance: many
d_gene: NA
CDR3aa: CASSFGGAQETQYF
CDR3nt: TGTGCCAGCAGTTTCGGGGGAGCCCAAGAGACCCAGTACTTC

j_gene: TRBJ1-4
v_gene: TRBV6-1
abundance: many
d_gene: TRBD1
CDR3aa: CASRGDRQGGRPTNEKLFF
CDR3nt: TGTGCCAGCAGGGGGGACCGACAGGGAGGGAGACCAACTAATGAAAAACTGTTTTTT

j_gene: TRBJ2-6
v_gene: TRBV7-3
abundance: many
d_gene: NA
CDR3aa: CASSSNGLSSGANVLTF
CDR3nt: TGTGCCAGCAGCTCTAACGGACTCAGCTCTGGGGCCAACGTCCTGACTTTC

j_gene: TRBJ1-5
v_gene: TRBV28
abundance: few
d_gene: NA
CDR3aa: CASSLRSGRGNQPQHF
CDR3nt: TGTGCCAGCAGTTTAAGGTCGGGACGTGGCAATCAGCCCCAGCATTTT

j_gene: TRBJ1-2
v_gene: TRBV7-4
abundance: few
d_gene: NA
CDR3aa: CASSLDHSPGYGYTF
CDR3nt: TGTGCCAGCAGCTTAGACCACAGTCCTGGCTATGGCTACACCTTC

j_gene: TRBJ1-6
v_gene: TRBV7-8
abundance: many
d_gene: NA
CDR3aa: CASSLNIESYNSPLHF
CDR3nt: TGTGCCAGCAGCTTAAACATCGAATCCTATAATTCACCCCTCCACTTT

j_gene: TRBJ1-6
v_gene: TRBV20-1
abundance: NA
d_gene: NA
CDR3aa: CSAQGGFYNSPLHF
CDR3nt: TGCAGTGCTCAAGGGGGATTCTATAATTCACCCCTCCACTTT

j_gene: TRBJ2-7
v_gene: TRBV6-2/TRBV6-3
abundance: few
d_gene: TRBD1
CDR3aa: CASSYSMGQGVEQYF
CDR3nt: TGTGCCAGCAGTTACTCTATGGGACAGGGGGTCGAGCAGTACTTC

j_gene: TRBJ2-1
v_gene: TRBV28
abundance: few
d_gene: TRBD2
CDR3aa: CASSLTLAGDNEQFF
CDR3nt: TGTGCCAGCAGTTTGACACTAGCGGGGGACAATGAGCAGTTCTTC

j_gene: TRBJ1-2
v_gene: TRBV20-1
abundance: few
d_gene: NA
CDR3aa: CSARDRIAAPQASF
CDR3nt: TGCAGTGCTAGAGATCGAATAGCCGCCCCGCAGGCAAGCTTC